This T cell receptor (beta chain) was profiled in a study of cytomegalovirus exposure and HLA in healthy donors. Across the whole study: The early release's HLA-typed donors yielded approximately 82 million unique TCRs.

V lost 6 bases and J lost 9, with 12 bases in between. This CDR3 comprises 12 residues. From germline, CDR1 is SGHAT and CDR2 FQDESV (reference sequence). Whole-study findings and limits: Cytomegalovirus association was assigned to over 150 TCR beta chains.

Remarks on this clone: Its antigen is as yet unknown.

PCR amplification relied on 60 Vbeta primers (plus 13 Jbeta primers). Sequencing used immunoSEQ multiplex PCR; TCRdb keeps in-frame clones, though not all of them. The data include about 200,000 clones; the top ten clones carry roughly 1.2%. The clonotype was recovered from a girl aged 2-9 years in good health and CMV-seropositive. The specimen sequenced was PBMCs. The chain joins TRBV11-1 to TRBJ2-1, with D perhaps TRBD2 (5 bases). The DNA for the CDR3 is TGTGCCAGCAGACGGTTCGAGGGTGAGCAGTTCTTC. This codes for CASRRFEGEQFF.